These T cell receptor beta chains were read from a single sample in a study of T cells after yellow fever vaccination. TCRdb ran MiXCR on the 5' RACE reads and lists one entry per CDR3 protein. The sample comprises approximately 600,000 distinct CDR3 sequences, more than 9% of which are singletons, and under 15% rests with the top ten. The specimen was PBMCs, collected on the day of the yellow fever booster vaccination. Every receptor here comes from a man aged 25 to 40 who received the YFV17D yellow fever vaccine. The CDR3 runs from the conserved cysteine through the conserved F or W. A D gene is named only where the DNA matches it firmly. The listing skips clone size in some rows; elsewhere it reads once, few, many or a size class.

abundance	v_gene	j_gene	d_gene	CDR3aa	CDR3nt
-	TRBV7-2	TRBJ2-2	-	CASSRDRTAGELFF	TGTGCCAGCAGCCGGGACCGTACGGCGGGGGAGCTGTTTTTT
few	TRBV20-1	TRBJ2-5	TRBD1	CSATNRDRGLATQYF	TGCAGTGCGACTAACCGGGACAGGGGGCTCGCGACCCAGTACTTC
few	TRBV24-1	TRBJ2-3	-	CATSDSLGADTQYF	TGTGCCACCAGTGATTCATTGGGGGCAGATACGCAGTATTTT
many	TRBV5-1	TRBJ2-5	-	CASRRGLQETQYF	TGCGCCAGCCGTCGAGGTTTACAAGAGACCCAGTACTTC
-	TRBV21-1	TRBJ1-5	-	CASSSRGGESNQPQHF	TGTGCCAGCAGCTCGCGGGGGGGGGAGAGCAATCAGCCCCAGCATTTT
-	TRBV5-4	TRBJ2-2	TRBD1	CASSPRTGGPTGELFF	TGTGCCAGCAGCCCGAGGACAGGGGGTCCCACCGGGGAGCTGTTTTTT
-	TRBV6-2/TRBV6-3	TRBJ2-7	TRBD1	CASSYSGTGVDGGLYEQYF	TGTGCCAGCAGTTACTCTGGGACAGGGGTAGACGGAGGACTCTACGAGCAGTACTTC
few	TRBV5-1	TRBJ2-2	-	CASSNDGSGELFF	TGCGCCAGCAGCAACGACGGGTCCGGGGAGCTGTTTTTT
-	TRBV7-3	TRBJ1-2	-	CASSLRASGQDYGYTF	TGTGCCAGCAGCTTAAGAGCTTCGGGACAAGACTATGGCTACACCTTC
-	TRBV18	TRBJ2-6	-	CASSPPATGWTNVLTF	TGTGCCAGCTCACCACCGGCCACAGGGTGGACCAACGTCCTGACTTTC
few	TRBV7-6	TRBJ2-3	-	CASGGSGPGDTQYF	TGTGCCAGCGGTGGATCGGGCCCGGGAGATACGCAGTATTTT
-	TRBV9	TRBJ1-1	-	CASSVREYTEAFF	TGTGCCAGCAGCGTAAGGGAATACACTGAAGCTTTCTTT
-	TRBV27	TRBJ2-3	TRBD1	CASSSRDRGSTDTQYF	TGTGCCAGCAGTTCCCGGGACAGGGGTTCCACAGATACGCAGTATTTT
few	TRBV28	TRBJ2-1	-	CASLENHAEQFF	TGTGCCAGCCTTGAAAACCACGCCGAGCAGTTCTTC
-	TRBV20-1	TRBJ1-4	-	CSASPRGGASEKLFF	TGCAGTGCTAGCCCCCGGGGGGGGGCAAGTGAAAAACTGTTTTTT
-	TRBV18	TRBJ2-3	-	CASSPGLKVTDTQYF	TGTGCCAGCTCCCCCGGGCTTAAGGTGACAGATACGCAGTATTTT
-	TRBV15	TRBJ2-7	TRBD2	CATSKASGYKYEQYF	TGTGCCACCAGCAAGGCTAGCGGGTATAAGTACGAGCAGTACTTC
-	TRBV19	TRBJ2-7	-	CASSLNRDTVLEQYF	TGTGCCAGTAGTCTTAACCGGGACACCGTCCTCGAGCAGTACTTC
-	TRBV7-2	TRBJ2-6	-	CASSLAGERSGANVLTF	TGTGCCAGCAGCTTAGCAGGGGAGCGTTCTGGGGCCAACGTCCTGACTTTC
few	TRBV20-1	TRBJ2-5	TRBD1	CSAEQGTEETQYF	TGCAGTGCGGAACAGGGGACGGAAGAGACCCAGTACTTC
many	TRBV20-1	TRBJ1-5	-	CSAQRGGSDQPQHF	TGCAGTGCCCAGCGGGGCGGGTCTGATCAGCCCCAGCATTTT
once	TRBV20-1	TRBJ2-3	-	CCARDLLRGGSTDTQYF	TGCTGTGCTAGAGATCTCCTTCGCGGCGGGAGCACAGATACGCAGTATTTT
few	TRBV23-1	TRBJ2-5	-	CASSQSKHRQPKETQYF	TGCGCCAGCAGTCAATCTAAACATCGGCAGCCCAAAGAGACCCAGTACTTC
many	TRBV18	TRBJ2-1	-	CASSPQEGVYNEQFF	TGTGCCAGCTCACCACAGGAGGGGGTTTACAATGAGCAGTTCTTC
-	TRBV6-2/TRBV6-3	TRBJ2-7	TRBD2	CASRTSAQTRTSGRSYEQYF	TGTGCCAGCCGGACAAGTGCACAAACCAGGACTAGCGGGCGCTCCTACGAGCAGTACTTC
-	TRBV20-1	TRBJ2-2	TRBD2	CSALGAGAANTGELFF	TGCAGTGCCTTAGGGGCGGGAGCGGCGAACACCGGGGAGCTGTTTTTT
-	TRBV28	TRBJ2-7	TRBD2	CASSSEAGGLTYEPYF	TGTGCCAGCAGTTCCGAAGCGGGAGGCTTAACCTACGAGCCGTACTTC
many	TRBV18	TRBJ2-1	TRBD1	CASSQQGSSYNEQFF	TGTGCCAGCTCACAACAGGGGAGCTCCTACAATGAGCAGTTCTTC
few	TRBV7-2	TRBJ2-1	-	CASSLFRGNEQFF	TGTGCCAGCAGCTTATTCAGGGGCAATGAGCAGTTCTTC
-	TRBV6-2/TRBV6-3	TRBJ2-1	TRBD2	CASSYLGLVYNEQFF	TGTGCCAGCAGTTACCTCGGACTAGTCTACAATGAGCAGTTCTTC
-	TRBV7-6	TRBJ2-2	-	CASREGTNTGELFF	TGTGCCAGCAGGGAGGGCACGAACACCGGGGAGCTGTTTTTT
-	TRBV5-1	TRBJ2-1	-	CASSLGSGGYEQFF	TGCGCCAGCAGCTTGGGCAGCGGTGGATATGAGCAGTTCTTC
many	TRBV24-1	TRBJ2-7	-	CATSDPKRRLEEQYF	TGTGCCACCAGTGACCCGAAACGACGACTAGAGGAGCAGTACTTC
few	TRBV12-3/TRBV12-4	TRBJ2-3	TRBD2	CASKLAGITDTQYF	TGTGCCAGCAAACTAGCGGGAATCACAGATACGCAGTATTTT
-	TRBV20-1	TRBJ1-6	TRBD1	CSARTGIMSPLHF	TGCAGTGCTCGGACAGGGATTATGTCACCCCTCCACTTT
few	TRBV12-3/TRBV12-4	TRBJ2-5	TRBD2	CASSRGLAGMETQYF	TGTGCCAGCAGCCGGGGACTAGCGGGAATGGAGACCCAGTACTTC
many	TRBV11-2	TRBJ2-1	-	CASSFRGVSGFWNEQFF	TGTGCCAGCAGCTTCAGAGGGGTTAGCGGTTTTTGGAATGAGCAGTTCTTC
-	TRBV4-3	TRBJ1-2	-	CASSQETEPVYGYTF	TGCGCCAGCAGCCAAGAAACAGAGCCGGTGTATGGCTACACCTTC
few	TRBV11-2	TRBJ1-5	-	CASSHDARTPTDTQHF	TGTGCCAGCAGTCACGATGCAAGGACGCCGACAGATACGCAGCATTTT
-	TRBV28	TRBJ2-3	TRBD2	CASGSAGSGITDTQYF	TGTGCCAGCGGGTCGGCAGGCAGCGGGATCACAGATACGCAGTATTTT
few	TRBV5-1	TRBJ2-1	TRBD2	CASSLRASGSLDEQFF	TGCGCCAGCAGCTTGCGGGCTAGCGGGAGTCTGGATGAGCAGTTCTTC
-	TRBV15	TRBJ2-7	-	CATSIGTRGNYEQYF	TGTGCCACCAGCATTGGGACGCGAGGAAACTACGAGCAGTACTTC
-	TRBV30	TRBJ2-7	-	CAGSGSSYEQYF	TGTGCCGGTAGCGGAAGCTCCTACGAGCAGTACTTC
many	TRBV6-5	TRBJ2-2	-	CASSYQGISGELFF	TGTGCCAGCAGTTACCAAGGGATTTCCGGGGAGCTGTTTTTT